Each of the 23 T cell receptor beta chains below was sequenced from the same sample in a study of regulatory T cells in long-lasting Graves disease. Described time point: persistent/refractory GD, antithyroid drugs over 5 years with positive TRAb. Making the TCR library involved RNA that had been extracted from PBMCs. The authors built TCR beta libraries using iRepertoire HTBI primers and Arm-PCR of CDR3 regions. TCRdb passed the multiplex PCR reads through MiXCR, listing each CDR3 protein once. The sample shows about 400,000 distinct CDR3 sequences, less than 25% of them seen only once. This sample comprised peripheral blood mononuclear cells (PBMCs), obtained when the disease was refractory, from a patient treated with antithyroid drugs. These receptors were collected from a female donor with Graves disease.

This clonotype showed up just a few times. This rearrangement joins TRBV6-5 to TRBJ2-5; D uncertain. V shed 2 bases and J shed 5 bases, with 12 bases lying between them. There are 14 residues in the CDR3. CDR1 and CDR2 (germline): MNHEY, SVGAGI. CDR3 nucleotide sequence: TGTGCCAGCAGTTACGCTCCCGTGGGGGAGACCCAGTACTTC. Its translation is CASSYAPVGETQYF.

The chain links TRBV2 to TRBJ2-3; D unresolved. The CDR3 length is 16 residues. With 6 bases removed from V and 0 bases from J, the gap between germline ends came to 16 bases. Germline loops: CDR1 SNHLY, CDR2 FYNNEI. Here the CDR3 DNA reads TGTGCCAGCAGGCAATCCTCAGGATCTAGCACAGATACGCAGTATTTT. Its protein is CASRQSSGSSTDTQYF. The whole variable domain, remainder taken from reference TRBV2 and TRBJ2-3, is EPEVTQTPSHQVTQMGQEVILRCVPISNHLYFYWYRQILGQKVEFLVSFYNNEISEKSEIFDDQFSVERPDGSNFTLKIRSTKLEDSAMYFCASRQSSGSSTDTQYFGPGTRLTVL.

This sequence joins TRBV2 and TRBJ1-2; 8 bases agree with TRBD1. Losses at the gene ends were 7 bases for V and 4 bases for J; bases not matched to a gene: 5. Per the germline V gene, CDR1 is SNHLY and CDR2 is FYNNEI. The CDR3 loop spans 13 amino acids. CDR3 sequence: CASTQGAGYGYTF. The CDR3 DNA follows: TGTGCCAGCACTCAGGGGGCCGGCTATGGCTACACCTTC.

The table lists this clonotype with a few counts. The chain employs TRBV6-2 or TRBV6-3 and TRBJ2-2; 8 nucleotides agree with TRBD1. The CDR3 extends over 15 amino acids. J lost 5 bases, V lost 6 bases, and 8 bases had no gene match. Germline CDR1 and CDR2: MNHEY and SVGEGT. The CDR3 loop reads CASRLRTGWTGELFF. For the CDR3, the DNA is TGTGCCAGCAGACTCCGGACAGGGTGGACCGGGGAGCTGTTTTTT.

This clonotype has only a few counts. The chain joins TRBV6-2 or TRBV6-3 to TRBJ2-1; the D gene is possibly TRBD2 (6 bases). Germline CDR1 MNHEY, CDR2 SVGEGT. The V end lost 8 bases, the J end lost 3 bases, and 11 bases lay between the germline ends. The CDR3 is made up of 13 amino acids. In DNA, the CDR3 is TGTGCCAGCTGGGGACTGTACTACAATGAGCAGTTCTTC. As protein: CASWGLYYNEQFF.

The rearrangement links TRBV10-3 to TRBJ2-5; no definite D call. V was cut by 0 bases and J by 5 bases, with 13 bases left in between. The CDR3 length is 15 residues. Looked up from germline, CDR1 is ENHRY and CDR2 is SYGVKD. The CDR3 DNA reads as TGTGCCATCAGTGAGTCGCACACAAGGGCCGAGACCCAGTACTTC. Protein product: CAISESHTRAETQYF.

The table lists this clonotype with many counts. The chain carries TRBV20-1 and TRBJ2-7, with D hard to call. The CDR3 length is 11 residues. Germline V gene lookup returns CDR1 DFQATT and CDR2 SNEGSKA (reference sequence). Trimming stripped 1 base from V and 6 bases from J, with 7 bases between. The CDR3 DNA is TGCAGTGCTAGAGGGGGTCTCGAGCAGTACTTC. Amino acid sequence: CSARGGLEQYF.

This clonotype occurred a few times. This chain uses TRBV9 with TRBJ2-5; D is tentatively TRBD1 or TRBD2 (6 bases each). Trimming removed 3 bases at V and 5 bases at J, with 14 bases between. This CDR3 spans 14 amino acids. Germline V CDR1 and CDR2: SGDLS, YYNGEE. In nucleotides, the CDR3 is TGTGCCAGCAGCGCCTCCGGAGGGGGGGAGACCCAGTACTTC. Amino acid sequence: CASSASGGGETQYF.

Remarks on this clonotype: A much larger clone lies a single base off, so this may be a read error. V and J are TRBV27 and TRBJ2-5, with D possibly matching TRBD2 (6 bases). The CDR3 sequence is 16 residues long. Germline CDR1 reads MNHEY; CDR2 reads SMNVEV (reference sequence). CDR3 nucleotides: TGTGCCAGCAGGCCTTTAGCGGACCCAACCGAAGAGACCCGGTACTTC. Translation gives CASRPLADPTEETRYF.

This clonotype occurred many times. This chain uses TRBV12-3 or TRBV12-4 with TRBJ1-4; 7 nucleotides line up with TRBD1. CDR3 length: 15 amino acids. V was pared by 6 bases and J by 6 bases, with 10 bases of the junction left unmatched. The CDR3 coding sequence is TGTGCCAGCAGCATGACAGGGAGTAGTGATGAAAAACTGTTTTTT. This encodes CASSMTGSSDEKLFF.

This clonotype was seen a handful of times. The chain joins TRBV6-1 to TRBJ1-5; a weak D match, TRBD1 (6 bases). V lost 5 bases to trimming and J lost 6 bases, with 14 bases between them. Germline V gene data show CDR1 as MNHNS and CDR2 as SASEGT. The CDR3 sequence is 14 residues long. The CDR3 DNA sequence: TGTGCCAGCAGTAACGGACAGTTCTCTCAGCCCCAGCATTTT. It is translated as CASSNGQFSQPQHF.

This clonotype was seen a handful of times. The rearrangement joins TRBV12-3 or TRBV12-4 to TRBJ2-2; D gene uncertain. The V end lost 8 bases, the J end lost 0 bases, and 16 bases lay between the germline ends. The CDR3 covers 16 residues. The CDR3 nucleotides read TGTGCCAGCGGGTTGAGAGCAATCGCGAACACCGGGGAGCTGTTTTTT. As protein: CASGLRAIANTGELFF.

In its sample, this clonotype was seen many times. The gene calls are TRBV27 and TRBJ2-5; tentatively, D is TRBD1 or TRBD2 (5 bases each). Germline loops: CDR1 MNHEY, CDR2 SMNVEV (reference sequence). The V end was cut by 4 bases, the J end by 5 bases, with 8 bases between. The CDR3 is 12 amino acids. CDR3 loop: CASSSREETQYF. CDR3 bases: TGTGCCAGCAGTTCCAGGGAGGAGACCCAGTACTTC.

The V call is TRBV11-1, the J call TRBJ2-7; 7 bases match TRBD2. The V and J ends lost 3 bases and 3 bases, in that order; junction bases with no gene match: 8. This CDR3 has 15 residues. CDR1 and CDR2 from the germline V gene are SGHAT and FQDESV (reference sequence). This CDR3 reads CASSLGTTLLYEQYF. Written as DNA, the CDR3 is TGTGCCAGCAGCTTGGGGACTACCCTCCTCTACGAGCAGTACTTC. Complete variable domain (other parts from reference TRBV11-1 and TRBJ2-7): EAEVAQSPRYKITEKSQAVAFWCDPISGHATLYWYRQILGQGPELLVQFQDESVVDDSQLPKDRFSAERLKGVDSTLKIQPAELGDSAMYLCASSLGTTLLYEQYFGPGTRLTVT.

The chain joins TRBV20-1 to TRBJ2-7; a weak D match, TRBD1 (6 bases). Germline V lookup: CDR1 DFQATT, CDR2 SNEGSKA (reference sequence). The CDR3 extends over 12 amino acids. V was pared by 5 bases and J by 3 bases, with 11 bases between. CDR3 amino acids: CSAARGFYEQYF. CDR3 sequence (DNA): TGCAGTGCTGCCAGGGGTTTCTACGAGCAGTACTTC.

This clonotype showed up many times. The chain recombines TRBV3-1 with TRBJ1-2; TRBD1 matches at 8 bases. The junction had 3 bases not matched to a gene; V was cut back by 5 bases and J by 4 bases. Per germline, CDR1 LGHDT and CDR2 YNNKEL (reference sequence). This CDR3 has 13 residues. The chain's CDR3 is CASSSGQGYGYTF. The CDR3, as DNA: TGTGCCAGCAGCTCAGGACAGGGCTATGGCTACACCTTC.

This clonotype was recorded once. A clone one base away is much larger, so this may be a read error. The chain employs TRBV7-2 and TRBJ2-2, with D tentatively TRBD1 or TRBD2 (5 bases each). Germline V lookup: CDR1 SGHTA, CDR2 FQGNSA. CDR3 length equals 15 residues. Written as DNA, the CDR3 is TGTGCCAGCAGTCCGCCCCGGACGGGGACCGGGGAGCCGTTTTTT. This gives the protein CASSPPRTGTGEPFF.

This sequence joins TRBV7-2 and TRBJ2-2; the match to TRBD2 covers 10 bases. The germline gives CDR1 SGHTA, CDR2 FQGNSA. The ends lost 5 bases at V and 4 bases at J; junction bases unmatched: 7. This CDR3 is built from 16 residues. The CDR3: CASSPSGSYGTGELFF. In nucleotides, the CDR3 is TGTGCCAGCAGCCCTAGCGGGAGTTACGGCACCGGGGAGCTGTTTTTT. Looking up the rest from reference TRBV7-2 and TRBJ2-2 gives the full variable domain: GAGVSQSPSNKVTEKGKDVELRCDPISGHTALYWYRQSLGQGLEFLIYFQGNSAPDKSGLPSDRFSAERTGGSVSTLTIQRTQQEDSAVYLCASSPSGSYGTGELFFGEGSRLTVL.

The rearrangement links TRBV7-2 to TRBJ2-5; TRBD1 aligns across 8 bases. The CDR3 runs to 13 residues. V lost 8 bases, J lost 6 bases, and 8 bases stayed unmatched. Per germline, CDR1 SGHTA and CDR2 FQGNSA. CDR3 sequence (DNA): TGTGCCAGCGGAGTTGGACAGGGTCAGACCCAGTACTTC. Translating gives CASGVGQGQTQYF.

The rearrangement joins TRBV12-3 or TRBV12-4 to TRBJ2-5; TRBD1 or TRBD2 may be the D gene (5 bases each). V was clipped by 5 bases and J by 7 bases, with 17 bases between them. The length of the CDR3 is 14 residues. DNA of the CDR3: TGTGCCAGCAGTCCGGGACGGGATAGGGGGACCCAGTACTTC. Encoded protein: CASSPGRDRGTQYF.

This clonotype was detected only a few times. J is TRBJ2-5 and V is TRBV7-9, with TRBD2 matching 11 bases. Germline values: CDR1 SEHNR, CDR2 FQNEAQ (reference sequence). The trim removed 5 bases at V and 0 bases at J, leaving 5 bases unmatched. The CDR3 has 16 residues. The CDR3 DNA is TGTGCCAGCAGCGAGGGACTAGCGGAGTACCAAGAGACCCAGTACTTC. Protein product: CASSEGLAEYQETQYF.

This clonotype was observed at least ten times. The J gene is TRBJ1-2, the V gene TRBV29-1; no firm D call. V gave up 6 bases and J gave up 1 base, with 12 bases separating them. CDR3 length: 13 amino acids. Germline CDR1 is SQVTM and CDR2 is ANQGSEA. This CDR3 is CSVAPRFNYGYTF. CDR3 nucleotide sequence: TGCAGCGTGGCCCCGCGTTTTAACTATGGCTACACCTTC.

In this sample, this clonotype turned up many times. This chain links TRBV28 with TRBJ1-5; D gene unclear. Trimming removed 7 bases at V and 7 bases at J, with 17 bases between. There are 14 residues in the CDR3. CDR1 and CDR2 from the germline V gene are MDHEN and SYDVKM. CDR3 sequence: CASISAGVAQPQHF. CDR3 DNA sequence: TGTGCCAGCATCTCTGCGGGAGTCGCGCAGCCCCAGCATTTT.